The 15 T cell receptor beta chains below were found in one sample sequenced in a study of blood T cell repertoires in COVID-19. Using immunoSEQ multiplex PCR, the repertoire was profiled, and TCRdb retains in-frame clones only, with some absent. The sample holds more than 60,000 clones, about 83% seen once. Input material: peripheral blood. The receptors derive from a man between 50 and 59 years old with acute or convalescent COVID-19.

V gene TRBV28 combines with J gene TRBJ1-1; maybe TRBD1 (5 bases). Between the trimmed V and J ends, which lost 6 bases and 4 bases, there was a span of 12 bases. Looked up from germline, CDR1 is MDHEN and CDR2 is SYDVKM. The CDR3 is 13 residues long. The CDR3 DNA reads TGTGCCAGCAGACAGGAAAGAGGCACTGAAGCTTTCTTT. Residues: CASRQERGTEAFF.

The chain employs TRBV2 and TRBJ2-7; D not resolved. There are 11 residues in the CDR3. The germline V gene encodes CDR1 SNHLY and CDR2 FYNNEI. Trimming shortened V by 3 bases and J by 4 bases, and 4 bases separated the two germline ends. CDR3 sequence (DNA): TGTGCCAGCAGTGAGTATTACGAGCAGTACTTC. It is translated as CASSEYYEQYF.

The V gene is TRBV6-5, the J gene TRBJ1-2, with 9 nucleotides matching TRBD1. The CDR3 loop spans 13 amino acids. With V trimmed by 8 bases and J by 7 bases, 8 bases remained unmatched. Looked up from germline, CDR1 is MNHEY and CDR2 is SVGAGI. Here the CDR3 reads CASQGTGTTGYTF. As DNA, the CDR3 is TGTGCCAGCCAGGGGACAGGGACAACTGGCTACACCTTC.

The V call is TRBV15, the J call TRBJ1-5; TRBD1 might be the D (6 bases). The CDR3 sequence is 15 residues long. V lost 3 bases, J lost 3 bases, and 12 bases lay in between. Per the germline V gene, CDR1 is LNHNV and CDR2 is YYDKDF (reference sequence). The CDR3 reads CATSSLQGSNQPQHF. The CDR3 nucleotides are TGTGCCACCAGCAGCCTCCAGGGGTCCAATCAGCCCCAGCATTTT.

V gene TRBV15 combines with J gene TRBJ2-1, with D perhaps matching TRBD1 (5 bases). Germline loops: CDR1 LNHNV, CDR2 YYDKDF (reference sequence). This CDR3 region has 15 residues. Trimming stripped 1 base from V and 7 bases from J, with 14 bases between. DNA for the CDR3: TGTGCCACCAGCAGAGTAGGGGCTGGGTTTAATGAGCAGTTCTTC. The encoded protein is CATSRVGAGFNEQFF.

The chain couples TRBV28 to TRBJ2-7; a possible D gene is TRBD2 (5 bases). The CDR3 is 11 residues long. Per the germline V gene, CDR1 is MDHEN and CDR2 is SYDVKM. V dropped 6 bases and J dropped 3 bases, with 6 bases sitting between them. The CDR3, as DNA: TGTGCCAGCAGGAGGGACTACGAGCAGTACTTC. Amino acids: CASRRDYEQYF.

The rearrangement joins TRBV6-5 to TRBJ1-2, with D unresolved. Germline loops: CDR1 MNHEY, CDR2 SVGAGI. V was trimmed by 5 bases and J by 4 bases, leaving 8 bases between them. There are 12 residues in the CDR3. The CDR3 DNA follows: TGTGCCAGCAGTACGGGGATCTATGGCTACACCTTC. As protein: CASSTGIYGYTF.

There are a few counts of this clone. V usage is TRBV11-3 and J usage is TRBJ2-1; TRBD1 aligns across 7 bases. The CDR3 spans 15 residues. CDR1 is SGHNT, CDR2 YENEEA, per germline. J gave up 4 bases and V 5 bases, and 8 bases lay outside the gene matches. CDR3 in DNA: TGTGCCAGCAGCACTAACAGGGGTACTTACAATGAGCAGTTCTTC. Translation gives CASSTNRGTYNEQFF.

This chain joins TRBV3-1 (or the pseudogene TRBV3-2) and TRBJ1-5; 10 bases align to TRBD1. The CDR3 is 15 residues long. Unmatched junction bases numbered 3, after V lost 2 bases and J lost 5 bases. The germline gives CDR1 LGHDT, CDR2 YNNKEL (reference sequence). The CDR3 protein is CASSQPGTGDQPQHF. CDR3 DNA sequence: TGTGCCAGCAGCCAACCTGGGACAGGGGATCAGCCCCAGCATTTT.

The CDR3 DNA reads as TGTGCCAGCAGCTTAGTCTTAGCGGGAGGGCCCCAAGAGACCCAGTACTTC. Its protein is CASSLVLAGGPQETQYF. This chain uses TRBV7-9 with TRBJ2-5, with 11 positions matching TRBD2. With V trimmed by 1 base and J by 1 base, 5 bases remained unmatched. From germline, CDR1 is SEHNR and CDR2 FQNEAQ (reference sequence). This CDR3 region has 17 residues.

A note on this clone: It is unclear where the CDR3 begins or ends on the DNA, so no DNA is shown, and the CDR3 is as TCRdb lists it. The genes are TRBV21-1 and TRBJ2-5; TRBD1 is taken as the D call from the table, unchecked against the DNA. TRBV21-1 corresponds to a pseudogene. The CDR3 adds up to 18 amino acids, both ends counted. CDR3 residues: CASSKVGTGTGFKETQYF.

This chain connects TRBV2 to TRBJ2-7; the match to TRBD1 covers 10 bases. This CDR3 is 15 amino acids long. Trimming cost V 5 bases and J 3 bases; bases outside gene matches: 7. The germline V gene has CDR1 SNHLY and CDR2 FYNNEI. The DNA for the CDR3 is TGTGCCAGCAGTCCTAGGGACAGGGGTGGCTACGAGCAGTACTTC. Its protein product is CASSPRDRGGYEQYF. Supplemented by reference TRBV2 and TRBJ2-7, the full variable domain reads EPEVTQTPSHQVTQMGQEVILRCVPISNHLYFYWYRQILGQKVEFLVSFYNNEISEKSEIFDDQFSVERPDGSNFTLKIRSTKLEDSAMYFCASSPRDRGGYEQYFGPGTRLTVT.

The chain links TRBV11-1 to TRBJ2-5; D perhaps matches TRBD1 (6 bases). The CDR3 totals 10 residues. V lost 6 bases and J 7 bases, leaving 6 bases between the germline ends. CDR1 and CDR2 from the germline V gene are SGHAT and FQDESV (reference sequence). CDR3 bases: TGTGCCAGCAGGGGGGCGACCCAGTACTTC. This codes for CASRGATQYF.

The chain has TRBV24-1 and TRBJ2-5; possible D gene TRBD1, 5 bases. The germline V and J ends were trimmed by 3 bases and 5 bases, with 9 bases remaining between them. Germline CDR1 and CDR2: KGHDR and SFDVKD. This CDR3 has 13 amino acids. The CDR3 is CATSDLRVETQYF. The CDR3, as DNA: TGTGCCACCAGTGATCTCAGGGTTGAGACCCAGTACTTC.

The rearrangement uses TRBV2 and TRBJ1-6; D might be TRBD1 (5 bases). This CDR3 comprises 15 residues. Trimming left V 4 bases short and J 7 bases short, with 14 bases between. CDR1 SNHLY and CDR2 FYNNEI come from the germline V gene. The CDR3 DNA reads TGTGCCAGCAGTGTCGGGGACTTGCGGAATTCACCCCTCCACTTT. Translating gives CASSVGDLRNSPLHF.